The 6 T cell receptor beta chains in this list originate from one sample, sequenced in a study of control samples from healthy donors and cancer patients. Assay used: immunoSEQ multiplex PCR; TCRdb lists only in-frame clones, some missing. The table has under 60,000 clones, about 93% seen once; the top ten hold about 20%. Source material: PBMCs. The receptors here all came from a woman aged 45-60 years with head and neck cancer.

This chain's CDR3 is CASSLGGGVDTEAFF. In nucleotides, the CDR3 is TGTGCCAGCAGCCTCGGAGGAGGGGTGGACACTGAAGCTTTCTTT. The chain links TRBV14 to TRBJ1-1, with D possibly TRBD1 on 5 matching bases. The ends were cut back, 4 bases at V and 3 bases at J, with 15 bases in the middle. The CDR3 contains 15 residues. Germline assignment: CDR1 SGHDN and CDR2 FVKESK. The full variable domain, in which reference TRBV14 and TRBJ1-1 provide the parts outside the CDR3, is EAGVTQFPSHSVIEKGQTVTLRCDPISGHDNLYWYRRVMGKEIKFLLHFVKESKQDESGMPNNRFLAERTGGTYSTLKVQPAELEDSGVYFCASSLGGGVDTEAFFGQGTRLTVV.

This chain joins TRBV7-9 and TRBJ1-5, with 8 bases identical to TRBD1. CDR3 length: 14 residues. J was trimmed by 4 bases and V by 5 bases; bases with no gene match: 4. The germline V gene encodes CDR1 SEHNR and CDR2 FQNEAQ (reference sequence). The CDR3 protein is CASSPGQGNQPQHF. The CDR3 coding sequence is TGTGCCAGCAGCCCTGGACAGGGTAATCAGCCCCAGCATTTT. Variable domain in full (rest from reference TRBV7-9 and TRBJ1-5): DTGVSQNPRHKITKRGQNVTFRCDPISEHNRLYWYRQTLGQGPEFLTYFQNEAQLEKSRLLSDRFSAERPKGSFSTLEIQRTEQGDSAMYLCASSPGQGNQPQHFGDGTRLSIL.

The V and J genes are TRBV6-1 and TRBJ1-2, with 7 bases matching TRBD1. V was clipped by 7 bases and J by 8 bases; unmatched bases: 13. Germline values: CDR1 MNHNS, CDR2 SASEGT. The CDR3 consists of 14 residues. CDR3 coding DNA: TGTGCCAGCATCCTCACCGGGACAGACAGCGGCTACACCTTC. This encodes CASILTGTDSGYTF.

The gene calls are TRBV24-1 and TRBJ1-3, with a possible D match to TRBD1 (6 bases). CDR1 is KGHDR and CDR2 is SFDVKD in the germline V gene. V was trimmed by 8 bases and J by 4 bases, leaving 8 bases between them. There are 12 residues in the CDR3. DNA for the CDR3: TGTGCCACCAAGGGGGACGGAAACACCATATATTTT. It specifies CATKGDGNTIYF.

This chain uses TRBV27 with TRBJ1-1; 7 nucleotides align to TRBD1. The CDR3 contains 16 residues. CDR1 is MNHEY, CDR2 SMNVEV, per germline (reference sequence). V trimming: 0 bases; J trimming: 0 bases; junction bases outside the gene matches: 4. This CDR3 reads CASSLSGQLLNTEAFF. CDR3 coding DNA: TGTGCCAGCAGTTTATCGGGACAGCTTCTGAACACTGAAGCTTTCTTT.

The CDR3 DNA reads as TGTGCCAGCAGTTTACGAGAGACCCAGTACTTC. Protein sequence: CASSLRETQYF. The chain links TRBV28 to TRBJ2-5; D gene uncertain. This CDR3 is 11 amino acids long. V was trimmed by 2 bases and J by 4 bases, leaving 2 bases between them. Germline V gene sequence: CDR1 MDHEN, CDR2 SYDVKM.